These 29 T cell receptor beta chains were all obtained from the same sample, sequenced in a study of blood T cell repertoires in COVID-19. Assay: immunoSEQ multiplex PCR; the TCRdb copy retains only in-frame clones and omits some. The sample includes roughly 500,000 clones, 85% to 90% seen only once; the top ten take 0.7% to 1%. The sample taken for sequencing was peripheral blood. These receptors originate from a man younger than 35 with COVID-19, enrolled during active disease.

The chain is built from TRBV30 and TRBJ2-5; 9 bases are a match to TRBD2. The CDR3 length is 13 residues. Per the germline V gene, CDR1 is GTSNPN and CDR2 is SVGIG (reference sequence). V lost 3 bases and J lost 4; bases outside the gene matches: 3. The CDR3 DNA sequence: TGTGCCTGGAGCCTACTAGCGGGAGAGACCCAGTACTTC. As protein: CAWSLLAGETQYF.

The rearrangement joins TRBV5-1 to TRBJ1-2; perhaps TRBD1 as D (6 bases). The CDR3 extends over 14 amino acids. The germline V and J ends were trimmed by 2 bases and 4 bases, with 12 bases remaining between them. The V gene's germline CDR1 is SGHRS and CDR2 YFSETQ. CDR3 amino acids: CASSFQDSIYGYTF. CDR3 bases: TGCGCCAGCAGCTTTCAGGACAGCATCTATGGCTACACCTTC.

The rearrangement links TRBV11-2 to TRBJ2-3; D is unresolved. The CDR3 has 13 residues. V was clipped by 6 bases and J by 3 bases, with 10 bases between them. The germline CDR1 and CDR2 sequences are SGHAT and FQNNGV. This CDR3 reads CASSLALTDTQYF. The DNA for the CDR3 is TGTGCCAGCAGTCTTGCTCTAACAGATACGCAGTATTTT. The full variable domain, in which reference TRBV11-2 and TRBJ2-3 provide the parts outside the CDR3, is EAGVAQSPRYKIIEKRQSVAFWCNPISGHATLYWYQQILGQGPKLLIQFQNNGVVDDSQLPKDRFSAERLKGVDSTLKIQPAKLEDSAVYLCASSLALTDTQYFGPGTRLTVL.

This clone has only a few counts. The chain links TRBV4-2 to TRBJ1-6; D gene unclear. Trimming took 0 bases from V and 0 from J, leaving 9 bases between them. Germline V gene data show CDR1 as LGHNA and CDR2 as YNFKEQ. The CDR3 is 17 residues long. This CDR3 is CASSQEGHSSYNSPLHF. The CDR3 DNA is TGTGCCAGCAGCCAAGAGGGTCACAGCTCCTATAATTCACCCCTCCACTTT.

The chain employs TRBV7-9 and TRBJ2-1; 8 bases are a match to TRBD1. The junction had 12 bases not matched to a gene; V was cut back by 1 base and J by 4 bases. Germline CDR1 is SEHNR and CDR2 is FQNEAQ (reference sequence). The CDR3 loop spans 18 amino acids. CDR3 protein: CASSLGRGQGAGYNEQFF. The CDR3, as DNA: TGTGCCAGCAGCTTAGGTCGTGGGCAGGGGGCTGGTTACAATGAGCAGTTCTTC.

The chain couples TRBV7-9 to TRBJ2-3; D ambiguous. CDR3 length equals 11 residues. Germline values: CDR1 SEHNR, CDR2 FQNEAQ (reference sequence). As DNA, the CDR3 is TGTGCTACCCGTGAGTCAGATACGCAGTATTTT. Translated, it gives CATRESDTQYF.

The chain couples TRBV4-1 to TRBJ2-1, with 7 bases identical to TRBD2. V shed 4 bases, J shed 4 bases, and the junction held 7 bases outside the gene matches. Germline V gene data show CDR1 as MGHRA and CDR2 as YSYEKL. This CDR3 region has 15 residues. Here the CDR3 DNA reads TGCGCCAGCAGCCCGCAGCGGGGAGTATACAATGAGCAGTTCTTC. This gives the protein CASSPQRGVYNEQFF.

The chain couples TRBV29-1 to TRBJ2-5; the D is unclear. CDR3 size: 12 residues. Germline lookup yields CDR1 SQVTM and CDR2 ANQGSEA. V lost 4 bases to trimming and J lost 4 bases, with 10 bases between them. The CDR3 is CSVVRVPETQYF. CDR3 DNA: TGCAGCGTTGTACGGGTTCCAGAGACCCAGTACTTC.

This chain connects TRBV6-6 to TRBJ2-3; 16 bases are a match to TRBD2. There are 20 residues in the CDR3. Germline V lookup: CDR1 MNHNY, CDR2 SVGAGI (reference sequence). V lost 5 bases, J lost 1 base, and 12 bases stayed unmatched. The chain's CDR3 is CASSPPRGLAGGPGTDTQYF. CDR3 DNA sequence: TGTGCCAGCAGTCCCCCCCGGGGACTAGCGGGGGGGCCTGGCACAGATACGCAGTATTTT.

This chain joins TRBV29-1 and TRBJ2-1, with 10 bases that match TRBD1. This CDR3 is 14 amino acids long. Germline-derived CDR1 and CDR2 are SQVTM and ANQGSEA. Trimming took 4 bases from V and 2 from J; bases not matched to a gene: 2. The CDR3 region has the DNA TGCAGCGTTGTTGGGACAGGGGCCTACAATGAGCAGTTCTTC. Protein product: CSVVGTGAYNEQFF.

A single count supports this clone. The V gene is TRBV12-5, the J gene TRBJ2-1, with a possible D match to TRBD1 (6 bases). Trimming stripped 0 bases from V and 9 bases from J, with 18 bases between. Germline CDR1 reads LGHNT; CDR2 reads FRNRAP. This CDR3 has 16 residues. The CDR3, as DNA: TGTGCTAGTGGTTTGGTAATCAGGGGCCATGATGGTGAGCAGTTCTTC. This sequence encodes CASGLVIRGHDGEQFF.

This chain connects TRBV2 to TRBJ2-1; TRBD1 might be the D (6 bases). V was trimmed by 4 bases and J by 0 bases, leaving 13 bases between them. The germline CDR1 and CDR2 sequences are SNHLY and FYNNEI. The CDR3 runs to 16 residues. CDR3 nucleotide sequence: TGTGCCAGCAGTGTCGCCGACAGGCGCTCCTACAATGAGCAGTTCTTC. Protein product: CASSVADRRSYNEQFF.

The rearrangement uses TRBV10-2 and TRBJ1-5, with D possibly matching TRBD1 (5 bases). The CDR3 totals 17 residues. Germline values: CDR1 WSHSY, CDR2 SAAADI. Trimming took 2 bases from V and 5 from J, leaving 19 bases between them. CDR3 DNA sequence: TGCGCCAGCAGTGAGACTTTGACAGCCCAGTCGGATCAGCCCCAGCATTTT. Translated, it gives CASSETLTAQSDQPQHF.

This chain uses TRBV6-2 or TRBV6-3 with TRBJ2-7; 8 bases agree with TRBD2. The germline V gene encodes CDR1 MNHEY and CDR2 SVGEGT. The V and J ends lost 2 bases and 2 bases, in that order; junction bases with no gene match: 8. The CDR3 spans 16 residues. The DNA of the CDR3 is TGTGCCAGCAGTTACCCTACTAGCGGCTTAGCCTACGAGCAGTACTTC. As protein: CASSYPTSGLAYEQYF.

This chain uses TRBV6-5 with TRBJ2-1; 11 positions agree with TRBD2. Germline CDR1 MNHEY, CDR2 SVGAGI. The CDR3 has 12 amino acids. The V and J ends lost 5 bases and 13 bases, in that order; junction bases with no gene match: 4. In nucleotides, the CDR3 is TGTGCCAGCAGTCTCACTAGCGGGAGACAGTTCTTC. The encoded protein is CASSLTSGRQFF.

This clone has only one observation. The chain is built from TRBV5-4 and TRBJ2-7, with 10 bases lining up with TRBD1. The germline V gene encodes CDR1 SGHNT and CDR2 YYREEE (reference sequence). J gave up 2 bases and V 3 bases, and 2 bases lay outside the gene matches. This CDR3 region has 14 residues. CDR3 nucleotides: TGTGCCAGCAGCTCCGGGACAGGGGCCTACGAGCAGTACTTC. This codes for CASSSGTGAYEQYF.

The chain recombines TRBV5-1 with TRBJ2-7; 8 nucleotides line up with TRBD2. The germline V gene has CDR1 SGHRS and CDR2 YFSETQ. The ends lost 4 bases at V and 2 bases at J; junction bases unmatched: 5. The length of the CDR3 is 14 residues. The CDR3 DNA is TGCGCCAGCAGCCCGGGGGGGGCCACCTACGAGCAGTACTTC. Amino acid sequence: CASSPGGATYEQYF.

This clone was seen only a few times. The CDR3 DNA sequence: TGTGCCAGCTCACCCGGGACAGGGGACTACGAGCAGTACTTC. Its translation is CASSPGTGDYEQYF. V and J are TRBV18 and TRBJ2-7; 10 bases line up with TRBD1. With 3 bases clipped from V and 3 bases from J, the junction kept 2 bases outside the gene matches. CDR3 length equals 14 residues. Looked up from germline, CDR1 is KGHSH and CDR2 is LQKENI.

The genes are TRBV7-3 and TRBJ2-2; 7 bases are shared with TRBD1. Per germline, CDR1 SGHTA and CDR2 FQGTGA. CDR3 size: 15 residues. J lost 4 bases, V lost 4 bases, and 6 bases had no gene match. CDR3 loop: CASSSTGLGTGELFF. The CDR3, as DNA: TGTGCCAGCAGCTCGACAGGGTTGGGCACCGGGGAGCTGTTTTTT.

The chain links TRBV11-3 to TRBJ1-2; 9 bases are shared with TRBD1. The V gene end was trimmed by 4 bases and the J gene end by 3 bases; junction bases not matched to a gene: 9. This CDR3 contains 16 residues. Germline loops: CDR1 SGHNT, CDR2 YENEEA. The DNA of the CDR3 is TGTGCCAGCAGCTCTCCGGGACAGGGTCTGGACTATGGCTACACCTTC. Protein sequence: CASSSPGQGLDYGYTF.

The chain has TRBV7-9 and TRBJ2-1, with D perhaps matching TRBD2 (6 bases). Trimming removed 5 bases at V and 10 bases at J, with 9 bases between. Germline values: CDR1 SEHNR, CDR2 FQNEAQ (reference sequence). The CDR3 runs to 11 residues. In DNA, the CDR3 is TGTGCCAGCAGCCGGGGGTACGAGCAGTTCTTC. Translated, it gives CASSRGYEQFF.

The chain has TRBV12-3 or TRBV12-4 and TRBJ1-1, with a tentative D call TRBD1 (5 bases). The CDR3 covers 13 residues. V was trimmed by 7 bases and J by 6 bases, leaving 15 bases between them. CDR3 loop: CASTPYGGAEAFF. The DNA of the CDR3 is TGTGCCAGCACCCCCTACGGGGGGGCTGAAGCTTTCTTT.

The V call is TRBV9, the J call TRBJ1-3; unclear D gene. The CDR3 runs 19 residues. V shed 3 bases and J shed 7 bases, with 29 bases lying between them. Germline CDR1 is SGDLS and CDR2 is YYNGEE. In DNA, the CDR3 is TGTGCCAGCAGCGCTCGTGCTGACCCCGACCGCCGAGAGAGGAACACCATATATTTT. Translation: CASSARADPDRRERNTIYF.

The chain combines TRBV10-1 with TRBJ2-2; 10 bases agree with TRBD2. Germline CDR1 and CDR2: WNHNN and SYGVQD (reference sequence). CDR3 length: 15 residues. V lost 5 bases and J lost 1; bases outside the gene matches: 1. CDR3 DNA sequence: TGCGCCAGCAGTCGGACTAGCGGGAACACCGGGGAGCTGTTTTTT. This codes for CASSRTSGNTGELFF.

J is TRBJ2-5 and V is TRBV15, with 8 bases that match TRBD1. Germline assignment: CDR1 LNHNV and CDR2 YYDKDF (reference sequence). The junction had 8 bases not matched to a gene; V was cut back by 0 bases and J by 5 bases. The CDR3 sequence is 16 residues long. CDR3 region: CATSRESGQGLETQYF. The CDR3 DNA reads TGTGCCACCAGCAGAGAGTCTGGACAGGGACTGGAGACCCAGTACTTC.

The table lists this clone with a count of one. V gene TRBV2 combines with J gene TRBJ1-5; 7 bases match TRBD1. Germline V gene lookup returns CDR1 SNHLY and CDR2 FYNNEI. CDR3 length: 14 residues. The V segment lost 6 bases and the J segment 4 bases; nucleotides outside the gene matches: 6. The CDR3 sequence is CASSEGQQNQPQHF. DNA of the CDR3: TGTGCCAGCAGCGAGGGACAGCAAAATCAGCCCCAGCATTTT.

The chain combines TRBV19 with TRBJ1-1, with no clear D. Germline-derived CDR1 and CDR2 are LNHDA and SQIVND (reference sequence). CDR3 length: 15 residues. Trimming cost V 2 bases and J 2 bases, with 12 bases left between them. CDR3 residues: CASSISSGFNTEAFF. The CDR3 nucleotides read TGTGCCAGTAGTATATCGTCAGGTTTTAACACTGAAGCTTTCTTT.

This sequence joins TRBV5-5 and TRBJ2-7; 14 nucleotides align to TRBD2. This CDR3 contains 17 residues. J lost 2 bases, V lost 5 bases, and 9 bases had no gene match. Germline CDR1 and CDR2: SGHKS and YYEKEE (reference sequence). Here the CDR3 reads CASSSGTSGGNPYEQYF. The CDR3 DNA sequence: TGTGCCAGCAGTTCCGGGACTAGCGGGGGAAACCCCTACGAGCAGTACTTC.

The chain recombines TRBV3-1 (or the pseudogene TRBV3-2) with TRBJ2-5; D perhaps matches TRBD1 (5 bases). Germline CDR1 and CDR2: LGHDT and YNNKEL (reference sequence). V shed 4 bases and J shed 3 bases, with 12 bases lying between them. The CDR3 contains 14 residues. The CDR3 DNA follows: TGTGCCAGCAGCCTGGCAGGGAAGGAAGAGACCCAGTACTTC. This encodes CASSLAGKEETQYF.